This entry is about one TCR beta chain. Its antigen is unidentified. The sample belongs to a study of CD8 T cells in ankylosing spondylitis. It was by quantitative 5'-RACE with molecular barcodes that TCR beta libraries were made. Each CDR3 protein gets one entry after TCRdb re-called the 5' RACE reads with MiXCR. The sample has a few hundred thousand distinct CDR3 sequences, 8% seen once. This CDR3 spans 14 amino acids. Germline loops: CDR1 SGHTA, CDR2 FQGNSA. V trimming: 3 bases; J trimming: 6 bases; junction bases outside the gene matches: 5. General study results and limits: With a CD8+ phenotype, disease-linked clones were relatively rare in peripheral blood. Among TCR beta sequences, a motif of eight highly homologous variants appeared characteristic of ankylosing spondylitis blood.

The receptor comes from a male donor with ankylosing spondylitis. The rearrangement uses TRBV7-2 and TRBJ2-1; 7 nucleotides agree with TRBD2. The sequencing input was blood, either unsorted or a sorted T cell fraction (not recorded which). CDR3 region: CASSLGRVSNEQFF. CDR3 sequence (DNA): TGTGCCAGCAGCTTGGGGAGGGTCTCCAATGAGCAGTTCTTC.